The present TCR beta chain was sequenced within a study of blood T cell repertoires in COVID-19. Study-wide background: Samples representing acute and convalescent COVID-19 were sourced from the United States, Italy and Spain. PBMCs, B-cell-depleted T cells, or T cells provided the cDNA or gDNA that made up the material.

Per the original data handling: Amplification of reference gene primers provided the estimated nucleated cell counts. The data were produced by immunoSEQ multiplex PCR, yet TCRdb's version contains in-frame clones alone and is incomplete. V and J calls and clone size are as listed in that table; D and trimming were resolved from the DNA. This sample has approximately 190,000 clones; about 80% occur once, and the top ten carry approximately 14%. The CDR3 extends over 15 amino acids. V lost 2 bases and J 1 base, leaving 11 bases between the germline ends. Germline CDR1 is MNHEY and CDR2 is SMNVEV (reference sequence).

The chain links TRBV27 to TRBJ2-5; D may be TRBD1 (5 bases). The sequence was obtained from a man younger than 45 with active or convalescent COVID-19. The specimen was peripheral blood. CDR3 in amino acids: CASSLMAGLQETQYF. In DNA form, the CDR3 reads TGTGCCAGCAGTTTAATGGCAGGGCTCCAAGAGACCCAGTACTTC.